Following are 9 T cell receptor beta chains from one sample sequenced in a study of T-cell reconstitution after alpha-beta-depleted transplantation in children. TCRbeta library preparation incorporated unique molecular identifiers. TCRdb itself ran the PCR reads through MiXCR, one entry per CDR3 protein. The data contain around 680,000 distinct CDR3 sequences, over 15% of them singletons. This sample comprised PBMCs from the stem cell graft donor, obtained from the stem cell graft. Every receptor here comes from a human donor who donated a stem cell graft to a child with acute myeloid leukemia.

The chain combines TRBV4-3 with TRBJ2-7; 9 bases are a match to TRBD1. The junction had 7 bases not matched to a gene; V was cut back by 0 bases and J by 4 bases. From germline, CDR1 is LGHNA and CDR2 YSLEER. The CDR3 length is 16 residues. Written as DNA, the CDR3 is TGCGCCAGCAGCCAAGACGCCGGGACAGGGAGGTACGAGCAGTACTTC. This translates into CASSQDAGTGRYEQYF.

This chain uses TRBV7-9 with TRBJ2-1, with D tentatively TRBD2 (6 bases). The V end lost 7 bases, the J end lost 8 bases, and 15 bases lay between the germline ends. CDR1 is SEHNR and CDR2 is FQNEAQ in the germline V gene (reference sequence). The CDR3 loop spans 13 amino acids. The DNA for the CDR3 is TGTGCCAGCAAATGGGGAGGTGGGGATGAGCAGTTCTTC. It specifies CASKWGGGDEQFF.

The rearrangement links TRBV14 to TRBJ2-7, with TRBD2 as a possible D gene (6 bases). Trimming shortened V by 5 bases and J by 3 bases, and 17 bases separated the two germline ends. Germline values: CDR1 SGHDN, CDR2 FVKESK. The CDR3 has 15 residues. The CDR3 loop reads CASSCPGAKYYEQYV. The DNA for the CDR3 is TGTGCCAGCAGCTGCCCGGGAGCAAAGTACTACGAGCAGTACGTC.

The V gene is TRBV7-9, the J gene TRBJ2-7; 11 bases line up with TRBD2. This CDR3 has 15 amino acids. Germline CDR1 and CDR2: SEHNR and FQNEAQ (reference sequence). Losses at the gene ends were 5 bases for V and 5 bases for J; bases not matched to a gene: 8. DNA of the CDR3: TGTGCCAGCAGCCAGTTTGGTAGCGGGGGGGACGAGCAGTACTTC. Translating gives CASSQFGSGGDEQYF.

This clonotype has only one observation. The rearrangement uses TRBV10-1 and TRBJ1-6; tentative D call: TRBD1 (6 bases). The germline CDR1 and CDR2 sequences are WNHNN and SYGVQD (reference sequence). Trimming left V 3 bases short and J 8 bases short, with 11 bases between. The CDR3 is 14 amino acids. As DNA, the CDR3 is TGCGCCAGCAGTGACCCGAACAGGGATTCACCCCTCCACTTT. It codes for CASSDPNRDSPLHF.

The sample holds many counts of this clonotype. The J gene is TRBJ2-1, the V gene TRBV20-1; 8 positions match TRBD2. With V trimmed by 0 bases and J by 2 bases, 3 bases remained unmatched. The CDR3 sequence is 15 residues long. CDR1 and CDR2 from the germline V gene are DFQATT and SNEGSKA (reference sequence). The CDR3 nucleotides are TGCAGTGCTAGAGATCCAGCGGGGGCCTACAATGAGCAGTTCTTC. Amino acid sequence: CSARDPAGAYNEQFF.

This clonotype has only a few counts. CDR3 residues: CASSLDEGLGNTIYF. The CDR3 coding sequence is TGCGCCAGCAGCTTGGACGAGGGGCTTGGAAACACCATATATTTT. This chain links TRBV5-1 with TRBJ1-3, with D possibly being TRBD1 (5 bases). The CDR3 runs to 15 residues. CDR1 and CDR2 (germline): SGHRS, YFSETQ. The V and J ends lost 0 bases and 3 bases respectively, with 10 bases between them.

This clonotype has at least ten counts. The chain carries TRBV30 and TRBJ2-2; D possibly matches TRBD1 or TRBD2 (6 bases each). Trimming pared 5 bases from V and 1 base from J, leaving 14 bases between. The germline gives CDR1 GTSNPN, CDR2 SVGIG (reference sequence). The CDR3 runs to 15 residues. In DNA, the CDR3 is TGTGCCTGGGGCGGCGGGACAATGAACACCGGGGAGCTGTTTTTT. Its protein is CAWGGGTMNTGELFF.

This chain joins TRBV15 and TRBJ2-7; 9 bases map to TRBD1. The junction had 3 bases not matched to a gene; V was cut back by 0 bases and J by 3 bases. Germline V gene data show CDR1 as LNHNV and CDR2 as YYDKDF (reference sequence). The CDR3 runs 15 residues. The CDR3 spells CATSRDVGQGYEQYF. Here the CDR3 DNA reads TGTGCCACCAGCAGAGATGTGGGACAGGGCTACGAGCAGTACTTC.